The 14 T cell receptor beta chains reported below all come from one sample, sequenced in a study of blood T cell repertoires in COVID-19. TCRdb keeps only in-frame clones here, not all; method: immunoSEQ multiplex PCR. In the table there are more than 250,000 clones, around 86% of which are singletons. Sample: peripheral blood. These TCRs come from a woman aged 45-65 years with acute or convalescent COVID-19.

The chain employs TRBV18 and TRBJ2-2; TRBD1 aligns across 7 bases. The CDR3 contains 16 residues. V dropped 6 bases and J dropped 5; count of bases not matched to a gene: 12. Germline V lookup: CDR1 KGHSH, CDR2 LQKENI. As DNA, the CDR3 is TGTGCCAGCTCGGACTTGGGGACAGAAGGGACCGGGGAGCTGTTTTTT. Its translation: CASSDLGTEGTGELFF. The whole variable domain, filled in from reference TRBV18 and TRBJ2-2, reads NAGVMQNPRHLVRRRGQEARLRCSPMKGHSHVYWYRQLPEEGLKFMVYLQKENIIDESGMPKERFSAEFPKEGPSILRIQQVVRGDSAAYFCASSDLGTEGTGELFFGEGSRLTVL.

The CDR3 DNA follows: TGTGCCAGCAGCGAGAACATGGGGGGGGCTGGCACCGGGGAGCTGTTTTTT. Its translation is CASSENMGGAGTGELFF. The chain combines TRBV9 with TRBJ2-2; possible D gene TRBD2, 7 bases. CDR1 SGDLS and CDR2 YYNGEE come from the germline V gene. The CDR3 totals 17 residues. The ends were cut back, 3 bases at V and 4 bases at J, with 19 bases in the middle.

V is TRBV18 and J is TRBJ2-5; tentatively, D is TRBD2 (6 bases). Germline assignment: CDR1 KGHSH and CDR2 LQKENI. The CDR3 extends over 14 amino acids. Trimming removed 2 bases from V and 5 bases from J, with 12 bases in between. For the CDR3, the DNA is TGTGCCAGCTCACCATGGGAGGCACGGGAGACCCAGTACTTC. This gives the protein CASSPWEARETQYF.

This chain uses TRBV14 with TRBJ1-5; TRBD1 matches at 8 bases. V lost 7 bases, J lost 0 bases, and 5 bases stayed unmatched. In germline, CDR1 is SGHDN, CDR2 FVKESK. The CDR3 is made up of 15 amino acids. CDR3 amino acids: CASIQGAYSNQPQHF. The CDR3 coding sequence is TGTGCCAGCATCCAGGGGGCCTATAGCAATCAGCCCCAGCATTTT.

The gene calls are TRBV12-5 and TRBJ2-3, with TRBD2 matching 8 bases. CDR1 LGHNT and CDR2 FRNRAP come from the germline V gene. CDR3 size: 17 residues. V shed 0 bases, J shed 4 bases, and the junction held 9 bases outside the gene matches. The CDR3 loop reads CASGLVRNSGISDTQYF. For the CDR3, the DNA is TGTGCTAGTGGTTTGGTACGGAATAGCGGGATCTCAGATACGCAGTATTTT. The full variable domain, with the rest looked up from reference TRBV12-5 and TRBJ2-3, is DARVTQTPRHKVTEMGQEVTMRCQPILGHNTVFWYRQTMMQGLELLAYFRNRAPLDDSGMPKDRFSAEMPDATLATLKIQPSEPRDSAVYFCASGLVRNSGISDTQYFGPGTRLTVL.

CDR3: CASSSGLAGTSGYEQYF. The CDR3 DNA is TGTGCCAGCAGCTCCGGACTAGCGGGCACCAGTGGGTACGAGCAGTACTTC. V is TRBV7-8 and J is TRBJ2-7; TRBD2 matches at 11 bases. The CDR3 runs 17 residues. The germline V gene has CDR1 SGHVS and CDR2 FQNEAQ. After removal of 4 bases from V and 4 bases from J, the junction contained 12 bases not matched to a gene.

The chain's CDR3 is CASRTGNNNYGYTF. In DNA, the CDR3 is TGTGCCAGCAGGACAGGAAACAACAACTATGGCTACACCTTC. The chain is built from TRBV6-5 and TRBJ1-2; TRBD1 might be the D (6 bases). This CDR3 has 14 amino acids. Deletions cut 6 bases from V and 2 bases from J, with 13 bases between. CDR1 and CDR2 (germline): MNHEY, SVGAGI.

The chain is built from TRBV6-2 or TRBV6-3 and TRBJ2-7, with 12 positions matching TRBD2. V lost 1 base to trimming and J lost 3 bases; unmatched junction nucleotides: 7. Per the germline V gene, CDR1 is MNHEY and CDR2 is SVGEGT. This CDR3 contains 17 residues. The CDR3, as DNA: TGTGCCAGCAGTTACTATAGGACTAGCGGGATCAACTACGAGCAGTACTTC. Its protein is CASSYYRTSGINYEQYF.

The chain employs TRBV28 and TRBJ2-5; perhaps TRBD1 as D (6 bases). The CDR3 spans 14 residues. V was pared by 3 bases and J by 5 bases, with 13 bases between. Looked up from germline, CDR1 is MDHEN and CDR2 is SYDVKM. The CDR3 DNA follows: TGTGCCAGCAGTTTTGGTCAGGGGAAGGAGACCCAGTACTTC. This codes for CASSFGQGKETQYF. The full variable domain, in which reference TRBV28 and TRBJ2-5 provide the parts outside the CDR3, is DVKVTQSSRYLVKRTGEKVFLECVQDMDHENMFWYRQDPGLGLRLIYFSYDVKMKEKGDIPEGYSVSREKKERFSLILESASTNQTSMYLCASSFGQGKETQYFGPGTRLLVL.

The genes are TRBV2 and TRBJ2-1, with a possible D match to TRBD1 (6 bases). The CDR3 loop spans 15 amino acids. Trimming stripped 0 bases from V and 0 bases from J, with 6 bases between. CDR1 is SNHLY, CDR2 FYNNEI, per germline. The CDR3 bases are TGTGCCAGCAGTGAAGCAGGGGGCTCCTACAATGAGCAGTTCTTC. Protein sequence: CASSEAGGSYNEQFF.

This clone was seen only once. CDR3 region: CASSMGAVYEQYF. The CDR3 nucleotides read TGTGCCAGTAGTATGGGGGCAGTTTACGAGCAGTACTTC. The rearrangement links TRBV19 to TRBJ2-7; TRBD1 is a possible D gene (6 bases). The CDR3 is made up of 13 amino acids. Per germline, CDR1 LNHDA and CDR2 SQIVND (reference sequence). V was cut by 3 bases and J by 4 bases, with 10 bases left in between.

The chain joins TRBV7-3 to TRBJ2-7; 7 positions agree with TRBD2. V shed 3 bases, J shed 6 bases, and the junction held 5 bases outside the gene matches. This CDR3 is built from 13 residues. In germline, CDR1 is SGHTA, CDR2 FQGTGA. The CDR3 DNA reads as TGTGCCAGCAGCTTGGCGGGAGTCGGCGAGCAGTACTTC. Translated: CASSLAGVGEQYF.

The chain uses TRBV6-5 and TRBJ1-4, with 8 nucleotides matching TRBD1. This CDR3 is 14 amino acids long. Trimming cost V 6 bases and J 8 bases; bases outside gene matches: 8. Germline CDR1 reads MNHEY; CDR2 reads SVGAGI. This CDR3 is CASRLQGAAEKLFF. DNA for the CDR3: TGTGCCAGCAGACTTCAGGGGGCAGCCGAAAAACTGTTTTTT.

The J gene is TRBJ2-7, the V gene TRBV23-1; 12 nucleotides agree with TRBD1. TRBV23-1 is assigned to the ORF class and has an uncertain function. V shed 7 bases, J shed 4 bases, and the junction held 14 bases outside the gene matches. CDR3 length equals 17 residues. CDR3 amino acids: CASTLGAPGQGAYEQYF. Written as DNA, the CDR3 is TGCGCCAGCACTCTGGGCGCTCCGGGACAGGGGGCGTACGAGCAGTACTTC.